This T cell receptor beta chain was recorded in a study of blood T cell repertoires in COVID-19. This CDR3 is 15 amino acids long. The ends lost 11 bases at V and 7 bases at J; junction bases unmatched: 13. Germline lookup yields CDR1 WNHNN and CDR2 SYGVQD (reference sequence). Original analysis: Amplified reference gene primers provided the basis for estimating nucleated cell counts. The table came from immunoSEQ multiplex PCR; TCRdb's copy has only in-frame clones and leaves some out. V, J and clone size reflect that table, while D and trimming were determined from the DNA. The repertoire includes 45,000 to 55,000 clones, about 83% of them detected once, and about 1.4% sits in the top ten.

The specimen was peripheral blood. The receptor was isolated from a man over 45 with acute or convalescent COVID-19. The rearrangement joins TRBV10-1 to TRBJ1-5; 11 nucleotides match TRBD1. The CDR3 DNA follows: TGCGCCCCCACGACGTGGACAGGGGGCAGGCAGCCCCAGCATTTT. Protein sequence: CAPTTWTGGRQPQHF.